This T cell receptor (beta chain) was sequenced during a study of monozygotic twins with inflammatory bowel disease. The CDR3 sequence is 16 residues long. Germline V gives CDR1 DFQATT, CDR2 SNEGSKA (reference sequence). Note on this clonotype: Its specificity is unknown.

TCRdb re-called the 5' RACE reads; one entry per CDR3 protein, DNA not given. Seen in this sample are around 400,000 distinct CDR3 sequences; the ten most common clones hold less than 2.5%. Regarding the study as a whole: Subtypes among T cells remained indistinguishable.

The origin of this receptor is a human donor with ulcerative colitis or Crohn's disease, or a healthy co-twin of an affected twin (not recorded which). V and J are TRBV20-1 and TRBJ2-1; without DNA, the TCRdb call of TRBD2 cannot be checked. The sequencing sample was made of blood. The CDR3 reads CSALPQSGGSYNEQFF.